The clone carrying this T cell receptor beta chain was seen a handful of times. The sample is drawn from a study of blood T cell repertoires in COVID-19. Assay used: immunoSEQ multiplex PCR; TCRdb lists only in-frame clones, some missing. The data show 190,000 or so clones, around 90% seen once. The CDR3 runs 11 residues. Germline CDR1 reads GTSNPN; CDR2 reads SVGIG (reference sequence). The V end was cut by 4 bases, the J end by 12 bases, with 12 bases between. Sequencing was carried out using PBMCs or T cells enriched from blood (not recorded which). The chain uses TRBV30 and TRBJ1-4, with unresolved D. The clonotype was recovered from a woman younger than 35 who had recovered from COVID-19. The CDR3 DNA sequence: TGTGCCTGGATGGGTGCCGCGGAACTGTTTTTT. Protein: CAWMGAAELFF.